One sample yielded the 32 T cell receptor beta chains listed below, sequenced in a study of blood T cell repertoires in COVID-19. Using immunoSEQ multiplex PCR, the repertoire was profiled, and TCRdb retains in-frame clones only, with some absent. The table shows more than 150,000 clones, with 65% to 80% occurring only once. The material sequenced was peripheral blood. The receptors here all came from a man in his fifties or sixties who had recovered from COVID-19.

The J gene is TRBJ1-4, the V gene TRBV7-9, with D possibly being TRBD1 (6 bases). Trimming pared 0 bases from V and 7 bases from J, leaving 15 bases between. Per germline, CDR1 SEHNR and CDR2 FQNEAQ (reference sequence). The length of the CDR3 is 16 residues. The CDR3 loop is CASSLAYRPGAEKLFF. Here the CDR3 DNA reads TGTGCCAGCAGCTTAGCGTATCGGCCAGGGGCTGAAAAACTGTTTTTT.

Concerning this clone: An end of the junction does not agree with germline; a read error may underlie this. This chain links TRBV5-5 with TRBJ2-3; weak D call: TRBD2 (5 bases). The germline gives CDR1 SGHKS, CDR2 YYEKEE (reference sequence). This CDR3 has 15 amino acids. The CDR3 DNA reads as TGTGCCAGCAGCCTTGGACCGAGAGGGTCAGATTCGCAGTATTTT. Amino acid sequence: CASSLGPRGSDSQYF.

The chain carries TRBV6-6 and TRBJ1-1; perhaps TRBD1 as D (6 bases). With 5 bases removed from V and 4 bases from J, the gap between germline ends came to 8 bases. The CDR3 is 12 amino acids. Per germline, CDR1 MNHNY and CDR2 SVGAGI (reference sequence). CDR3 in DNA: TGTGCCAGCAGTCAGGGGTTCACTGAAGCTTTCTTT. Translation: CASSQGFTEAFF.

This chain uses TRBV29-1 with TRBJ1-1; D is ambiguous. The CDR3 is 12 residues long. Germline values: CDR1 SQVTM, CDR2 ANQGSEA. V was pared by 6 bases and J by 1 base, with 9 bases between. CDR3 bases: TGCAGCGTCCGAGCCGGGAACACTGAAGCTTTCTTT. Protein sequence: CSVRAGNTEAFF.

V is TRBV9 and J is TRBJ2-7, with D possibly being TRBD2 (6 bases). The V end lost 1 base, the J end lost 5 bases, and 16 bases lay between the germline ends. The CDR3 length is 15 residues. Per the germline V gene, CDR1 is SGDLS and CDR2 is YYNGEE. CDR3 coding DNA: TGTGCCAGCAGCGTATCGGGGGAGCCTCCTAACGAGCAGTACTTC. It specifies CASSVSGEPPNEQYF.

This clone was observed a single time. This sequence joins TRBV20-1 and TRBJ2-7, with 14 positions matching TRBD2. Germline loops: CDR1 DFQATT, CDR2 SNEGSKA (reference sequence). V was clipped by 5 bases and J by 6 bases; unmatched bases: 9. The CDR3 has 15 amino acids. CDR3 amino acids: CSAGGWTSGRSEQYF. The CDR3 DNA is TGCAGTGCTGGTGGGTGGACTAGCGGGAGGTCCGAGCAGTACTTC.

The genes are TRBV3-1 (or the pseudogene TRBV3-2) and TRBJ1-1; TRBD1 is a possible D gene (5 bases). CDR3 length equals 12 residues. Trimming removed 3 bases from V and 6 bases from J, with 8 bases in between. Germline V CDR1 and CDR2: LGHDT, YNNKEL (reference sequence). CDR3 DNA: TGTGCCAGCAGCCAGGTGGGGCCTGAAGCTTTCTTT. Its translation: CASSQVGPEAFF.

V and J are TRBV6-2 or TRBV6-3 and TRBJ2-7; maybe TRBD1 (5 bases). In germline, CDR1 is MNHEY, CDR2 SVGEGT. Trimming removed 2 bases at V and 3 bases at J, with 11 bases between. The CDR3 sequence is 14 residues long. CDR3 amino acids: CASSYLPGFYEQYF. CDR3 nucleotides: TGTGCCAGCAGTTACCTCCCAGGGTTCTACGAGCAGTACTTC.

The chain recombines TRBV19 with TRBJ1-5; TRBD1 matches 8 bases. The CDR3 has 18 residues. The V gene end was trimmed by 0 bases and the J gene end by 4 bases; junction bases not matched to a gene: 11. The V gene's germline CDR1 is LNHDA and CDR2 SQIVND (reference sequence). The CDR3 loop is CASSIDGQGAGRNQPQHF. CDR3 nucleotides: TGTGCCAGTAGTATAGATGGGCAGGGGGCAGGTCGGAATCAGCCCCAGCATTTT.

The CDR3 DNA is TGTGCCAGCAGTACTAGACAGGGAGCGAATGAAAAACTGTTTTTT. Protein: CASSTRQGANEKLFF. The chain combines TRBV28 with TRBJ1-4, with TRBD1 identical over 7 bases. The CDR3 length is 15 residues. V was clipped by 5 bases and J by 5 bases; unmatched bases: 8. CDR1 is MDHEN, CDR2 SYDVKM, per germline. Based on the CDR3 plus reference TRBV28 and TRBJ1-4, the full variable domain is DVKVTQSSRYLVKRTGEKVFLECVQDMDHENMFWYRQDPGLGLRLIYFSYDVKMKEKGDIPEGYSVSREKKERFSLILESASTNQTSMYLCASSTRQGANEKLFFGSGTQLSVL.

The chain combines TRBV10-3 with TRBJ1-2; 9 bases align to TRBD1. V shed 3 bases and J 8 bases; nucleotides not matched to a gene: 4. This CDR3 is 13 amino acids long. Germline V gene lookup returns CDR1 ENHRY and CDR2 SYGVKD. The CDR3 DNA is TGTGCCATCAGTGACGACAGGGGGAAGGGCTACACCTTC. Its translation is CAISDDRGKGYTF.

The rearrangement uses TRBV3-1 (or the pseudogene TRBV3-2) and TRBJ2-5, with 9 bases lining up with TRBD1. J was trimmed by 5 bases and V by 8 bases; bases with no gene match: 21. CDR1 is LGHDT, CDR2 YNNKEL, per germline (reference sequence). The CDR3 has 18 amino acids. This CDR3 reads CASVRLGTGRLGGETQYF. CDR3 DNA sequence: TGTGCCAGCGTTCGTTTGGGGACAGGGCGCCTTGGAGGGGAGACCCAGTACTTC.

The CDR3 loop is CASSPGTGGAERQYF. As DNA, the CDR3 is TGTGCCAGCAGTCCCGGGACAGGGGGCGCAGAAAGGCAGTACTTC. The chain has TRBV28 and TRBJ2-7; 12 bases align to TRBD1. Germline V gene lookup returns CDR1 MDHEN and CDR2 SYDVKM. This CDR3 contains 15 residues. V shed 5 bases and J 9 bases; nucleotides not matched to a gene: 11.

This sequence joins TRBV15 and TRBJ2-1; 7 bases are shared with TRBD2. V shed 1 base, J shed 3 bases, and the junction held 6 bases outside the gene matches. The length of the CDR3 is 16 residues. The V gene's germline CDR1 is LNHNV and CDR2 YYDKDF (reference sequence). The DNA of the CDR3 is TGTGCCACCAGCAGAGCTTCTAGCGGAAGCTACAATGAGCAGTTCTTC. Encoded protein: CATSRASSGSYNEQFF.

The chain uses TRBV2 and TRBJ2-7; 7 bases are a match to TRBD1. The V and J ends lost 6 bases and 2 bases, in that order; junction bases with no gene match: 7. This CDR3 has 14 residues. Germline V lookup: CDR1 SNHLY, CDR2 FYNNEI. CDR3 bases: TGTGCCAGCAGACACCGGGACAGCACCTACGAGCAGTACTTC. Translated, it gives CASRHRDSTYEQYF.

This clone occurred a few times. The chain employs TRBV27 and TRBJ2-7; D may be TRBD1 (5 bases). Germline V lookup: CDR1 MNHEY, CDR2 SMNVEV (reference sequence). Trimming pared 1 base from V and 2 bases from J, leaving 15 bases between. There are 16 residues in the CDR3. CDR3 loop: CASSLLLAGSPYEQYF. CDR3 sequence (DNA): TGTGCCAGCAGTTTATTATTGGCAGGGTCCCCCTACGAGCAGTACTTC.

The J gene is TRBJ2-4, the V gene TRBV19; possible D gene TRBD1, 5 bases. Trimming stripped 3 bases from V and 6 bases from J, with 12 bases between. This CDR3 spans 14 amino acids. Germline-derived CDR1 and CDR2 are LNHDA and SQIVND (reference sequence). CDR3 region: CASSIGRVGNIQYF. The CDR3 DNA reads as TGTGCCAGTAGTATCGGCAGGGTGGGAAACATTCAGTACTTC.

The genes are TRBV2 and TRBJ1-4, with D possibly matching TRBD1 (6 bases). V dropped 1 base and J dropped 8 bases, with 14 bases sitting between them. This CDR3 has 15 residues. Germline assignment: CDR1 SNHLY and CDR2 FYNNEI. The CDR3 loop reads CASSEDRQGKEKLFF. DNA for the CDR3: TGTGCCAGCAGTGAAGACAGGCAGGGGAAAGAAAAACTGTTTTTT. The full variable domain, rest sourced from reference TRBV2 and TRBJ1-4, is EPEVTQTPSHQVTQMGQEVILRCVPISNHLYFYWYRQILGQKVEFLVSFYNNEISEKSEIFDDQFSVERPDGSNFTLKIRSTKLEDSAMYFCASSEDRQGKEKLFFGSGTQLSVL.

The chain carries TRBV27 and TRBJ1-2; D gene unclear. V dropped 6 bases and J dropped 7 bases, with 12 bases sitting between them. Germline V gives CDR1 MNHEY, CDR2 SMNVEV (reference sequence). CDR3 length equals 12 residues. The CDR3 DNA is TGTGCCAGCAGCAGAGGCTTCTCTGGCTACACCTTC. It is translated as CASSRGFSGYTF.

The chain is built from TRBV7-3 and TRBJ2-3, with D maybe TRBD2 (6 bases). Germline CDR1 is SGHTA and CDR2 is FQGTGA. The CDR3 has 16 amino acids. Trimming pared 5 bases from V and 3 bases from J, leaving 18 bases between. The CDR3 DNA reads as TGTGCCAGCAGCCAAGGTGGCCGGGGACTGACAGATACGCAGTATTTT. Residues: CASSQGGRGLTDTQYF.

The chain is built from TRBV9 and TRBJ2-1; 11 bases align to TRBD2. The V segment lost 1 base and the J segment 2 bases; nucleotides outside the gene matches: 5. CDR1 and CDR2 from the germline V gene are SGDLS and YYNGEE. CDR3 length equals 17 residues. CDR3 loop: CASSVRTGLAAYNEQFF. CDR3 sequence (DNA): TGTGCCAGCAGCGTAAGGACGGGACTAGCGGCCTACAATGAGCAGTTCTTC.

V usage is TRBV5-5 and J usage is TRBJ1-1; D call uncertain. The germline V gene has CDR1 SGHKS and CDR2 YYEKEE (reference sequence). V shed 0 bases and J shed 4 bases, with 7 bases lying between them. This CDR3 spans 13 amino acids. The CDR3 sequence is CASSLGAGTEAFF. For the CDR3, the DNA is TGTGCCAGCAGCTTGGGGGCTGGCACTGAAGCTTTCTTT.

The V gene is TRBV2, the J gene TRBJ1-5; TRBD1 might be the D (5 bases). V lost 4 bases and J lost 2, with 12 bases in between. Germline values: CDR1 SNHLY, CDR2 FYNNEI. The CDR3 covers 15 residues. The CDR3 loop reads CASSVGVQGNQPQHF. The CDR3 DNA follows: TGTGCCAGCAGTGTTGGTGTACAGGGCAATCAGCCCCAGCATTTT.

This clone showed up just a few times. The genes are TRBV7-9 and TRBJ2-7; 8 bases map to TRBD2. After removal of 1 base from V and 3 bases from J, the junction contained 5 bases not matched to a gene. The CDR3 covers 15 residues. Germline V gene lookup returns CDR1 SEHNR and CDR2 FQNEAQ (reference sequence). The CDR3 DNA reads TGTGCCAGCAGCTTAGACCTAGCGGGTCTCTACGAGCAGTACTTC. Translation gives CASSLDLAGLYEQYF.

The chain combines TRBV7-3 with TRBJ2-3; D may be TRBD2 (6 bases). This CDR3 spans 14 amino acids. Germline V gene lookup returns CDR1 SGHTA and CDR2 FQGTGA. Trimming cost V 6 bases and J 0 bases, with 10 bases left between them. The CDR3 region has the DNA TGTGCCAGCAGTCCGGGACTTAGCACAGATACGCAGTATTTT. Encoded protein: CASSPGLSTDTQYF. The whole variable domain, filled in from reference TRBV7-3 and TRBJ2-3, reads GAGVSQTPSNKVTEKGKYVELRCDPISGHTALYWYRQSLGQGPEFLIYFQGTGAADDSGLPNDRFFAVRPEGSVSTLKIQRTERGDSAVYLCASSPGLSTDTQYFGPGTRLTVL.

The V and J genes are TRBV6-6 and TRBJ1-4; 11 positions agree with TRBD1. This CDR3 has 19 residues. J was trimmed by 7 bases and V by 5 bases; bases with no gene match: 18. The V gene's germline CDR1 is MNHNY and CDR2 SVGAGI (reference sequence). The DNA of the CDR3 is TGTGCCAGCAGTCCACCCCCCGGACAGGGGGCTATTGGTAGTGAAAAACTGTTTTTT. It translates to CASSPPPGQGAIGSEKLFF.

This clone was observed once. The chain links TRBV28 to TRBJ1-2, with 7 nucleotides matching TRBD1. The V segment lost 4 bases and the J segment 8 bases; nucleotides outside the gene matches: 10. CDR3 size: 14 residues. The V gene's germline CDR1 is MDHEN and CDR2 SYDVKM. The DNA for the CDR3 is TGTGCCAGCAGTTCCCCGACAGGGTACGACGGCTACACCTTC. Its translation: CASSSPTGYDGYTF.

The gene calls are TRBV27 and TRBJ1-2; 10 bases are shared with TRBD1. Trimming removed 0 bases from V and 2 bases from J; junction bases left unmatched: 15. From germline, CDR1 is MNHEY and CDR2 SMNVEV (reference sequence). This CDR3 has 20 amino acids. The CDR3 region is CASSLSHYVGQGTSNYGYTF. Written as DNA, the CDR3 is TGTGCCAGCAGTTTATCGCATTACGTGGGACAGGGGACCTCCAACTATGGCTACACCTTC.

This clone was found once. The rearrangement joins TRBV5-4 to TRBJ2-1, with D unresolved. Trimming cost V 4 bases and J 6 bases, with 17 bases left between them. Per germline, CDR1 SGHNT and CDR2 YYREEE (reference sequence). This CDR3 comprises 15 residues. This chain's CDR3 is CASSRDRSPTNEQFF. The CDR3 nucleotides are TGTGCCAGCAGCCGCGATCGGTCACCCACCAATGAGCAGTTCTTC.

The rearrangement joins TRBV27 to TRBJ1-2, with 7 bases matching TRBD1. CDR1 MNHEY and CDR2 SMNVEV come from the germline V gene (reference sequence). The CDR3 loop spans 14 amino acids. Trimming removed 5 bases from V and 8 bases from J; junction bases left unmatched: 11. The DNA of the CDR3 is TGTGCCAGCAGTCCGACAGGGTCTGTCGGCGGCTACACCTTC. Encoded protein: CASSPTGSVGGYTF.

The rearrangement joins TRBV19 to TRBJ2-3, with 11 bases fitting TRBD2. V shed 6 bases, J shed 2 bases, and the junction held 7 bases outside the gene matches. Per the germline V gene, CDR1 is LNHDA and CDR2 is SQIVND (reference sequence). The CDR3 covers 16 residues. The CDR3 DNA reads as TGTGCCAGTAGGACGGGGACTAGCGGAGACACAGATACGCAGTATTTT. Translating gives CASRTGTSGDTDTQYF.

This clone showed up many times. The CDR3 bases are TGTGCCAGCAGCTTGGCGGGGGGGTTGAGGAACACTGAAGCTTTCTTT. This sequence encodes CASSLAGGLRNTEAFF. V gene TRBV5-4 combines with J gene TRBJ1-1, with a weak D call TRBD1 (5 bases). There are 16 residues in the CDR3. Trimming stripped 0 bases from V and 1 base from J, with 13 bases between. CDR1 and CDR2 from the germline V gene are SGHNT and YYREEE (reference sequence).